Here is one TCR beta chain with its context. Its target is unknown. The record originates from a study of beta chain features in type 1 diabetes. Broader study findings: Among all four CD4+ subsets, Type 1 diabetes patients had TCRB CDR3s that were moderately but significantly shorter. When cDNA is sequenced, cells with high TCR expression could be over-represented.

The whole isolated RNA underwent reverse transcription, so sequencing captured expressed TCRB transcripts. Clones were sequenced by immunoSEQ multiplex PCR, and TCRdb holds only the in-frame ones, with some missing. The repertoire consists of under 350,000 clones, with roughly 13% occurring once and the leading ten covering roughly 0.018%. V was pared by 1 base and J by 8 bases, with 7 bases of the junction left unmatched. Germline V gene lookup returns CDR1 SGHNT and CDR2 YYREEE (reference sequence). The CDR3 contains 15 residues. V is TRBV5-4 and J is TRBJ2-1; TRBD1 agrees at 9 bases. Specimen: naive CD4+ T cells from blood. This TCR was sampled from a man aged 25 to 40 with type 1 diabetes. CDR3 DNA sequence: TGTGCCAGCAGCTTGTGGGACAGGGTTGTCCATGAGCAGTTCTTC. This translates into CASSLWDRVVHEQFF.